These 19 T cell receptor beta chains were sequenced from one sample in a study of T cells in Graves' hyperthyroidism and ophthalmopathy. Amplification yielded TCR beta CDR3 regions, with RNA transcripts as the source. The HTBI set primed first-round TCR CDR3 RT-PCR. From the multiplex PCR reads, TCRdb called clonotypes with MiXCR, one entry per CDR3 protein. The repertoire holds about 590,000 distinct CDR3 sequences, approximately 14% seen once, with under 7.5% in the top ten. Sequencing was done on a sample of blood. All receptors derive from a young woman with Graves' hyperthyroidism.

The chain employs TRBV2 and TRBJ2-6; 12 bases match TRBD1. The germline V gene encodes CDR1 SNHLY and CDR2 FYNNEI. After removal of 5 bases from V and 2 bases from J, the junction contained 4 bases not matched to a gene. The CDR3 covers 17 residues. CDR3 in amino acids: CASSRDRGPTGANVLTF. The CDR3 DNA is TGTGCCAGCAGTAGGGACAGGGGGCCGACTGGGGCCAACGTCCTGACTTTC.

In this sample, this clonotype turned up a few times. The chain recombines TRBV12-3 or TRBV12-4 with TRBJ1-1, with D hard to call. Between the trimmed V and J ends, which lost 8 bases and 5 bases, there was a span of 12 bases. The CDR3 has 12 residues. CDR3 in amino acids: CASFAGRTEAFF. The CDR3 bases are TGTGCCAGCTTCGCAGGTCGTACTGAAGCTTTCTTT.

This clonotype came up many times. The chain couples TRBV7-2 to TRBJ2-1, with TRBD2 as a possible D gene (5 bases). The ends were cut back, 3 bases at V and 4 bases at J, with 13 bases in the middle. There are 15 residues in the CDR3. The V gene's germline CDR1 is SGHTA and CDR2 FQGNSA. The CDR3 loop is CASSFYEGPYNEQFF. DNA for the CDR3: TGTGCCAGCAGCTTTTATGAGGGCCCTTACAATGAGCAGTTCTTC.

The CDR3 sequence: CASIDSIRGTDTQYF. In DNA form, the CDR3 reads TGTGCCAGCATTGACAGTATTAGGGGCACAGATACGCAGTATTTT. The chain combines TRBV28 with TRBJ2-3; D is possibly TRBD1 (5 bases). V lost 7 bases, J lost 1 base, and 15 bases lay in between. Looked up from germline, CDR1 is MDHEN and CDR2 is SYDVKM. There are 15 residues in the CDR3.

The rearrangement uses TRBV20-1 and TRBJ2-5; 9 bases map to TRBD2. CDR1 is DFQATT and CDR2 is SNEGSKA in the germline V gene (reference sequence). There are 14 residues in the CDR3. Trimming at V came to 3 bases and at J to 4 bases, leaving 6 bases not matched to a gene. In nucleotides, the CDR3 is TGCAGTGCTAGCCTAGCGGGATCTGCAGAGACCCAGTACTTC. It yields the protein CSASLAGSAETQYF.

This clonotype was found many times. The gene calls are TRBV12-3 or TRBV12-4 and TRBJ2-1, with a tentative D call TRBD2 (6 bases). The ends were cut back, 0 bases at V and 4 bases at J, with 10 bases in the middle. The CDR3 runs to 15 residues. CDR3 in DNA: TGTGCCAGCAGTTTAGCGTTGGAGGGGTACAATGAGCAGTTCTTC. It specifies CASSLALEGYNEQFF.

This chain joins TRBV2 and TRBJ2-4; 10 bases are a match to TRBD1. The V gene end was trimmed by 7 bases and the J gene end by 7 bases; junction bases not matched to a gene: 7. Germline lookup yields CDR1 SNHLY and CDR2 FYNNEI. The CDR3 covers 14 residues. In nucleotides, the CDR3 is TGTGCCAGCAATCCGGACAGGGGGGGGAACATTCAGTACTTC. The encoded protein is CASNPDRGGNIQYF.

This clonotype was observed at least ten times. The CDR3 DNA reads TGTGCCAGCAGTTTACGAGGGGGCGCGGTGGATGAGCAGTTCTTC. Its translation: CASSLRGGAVDEQFF. The chain employs TRBV12-3 or TRBV12-4 and TRBJ2-1; 7 bases map to TRBD1. V lost 2 bases and J lost 8; bases outside the gene matches: 9. This CDR3 is built from 15 residues.

The chain combines TRBV6-1 with TRBJ1-2; unclear D gene. The CDR3 runs to 13 residues. Trimming removed 8 bases from V and 5 bases from J, with 15 bases in between. Germline V gives CDR1 MNHNS, CDR2 SASEGT. The DNA for the CDR3 is TGTGCCAGCGCGCAGCCGGGATTTTATGGCTACACCTTC. Its protein is CASAQPGFYGYTF.

This clonotype was observed a handful of times. The V gene is TRBV5-1, the J gene TRBJ2-7; 10 bases map to TRBD2. The CDR3 is 17 residues long. Germline CDR1 SGHRS, CDR2 YFSETQ. Germline trimming cut 0 bases from V and 5 bases from J; bases unmatched to any gene: 11. CDR3 in DNA: TGCGCCAGCAGCTTGGCCGGCCCTAGCGGGAGTCCTAACGAGCAGTACTTC. This translates into CASSLAGPSGSPNEQYF.

The chain combines TRBV18 with TRBJ2-7; D call uncertain. The V and J ends lost 0 bases and 5 bases respectively, with 11 bases between them. The CDR3 length is 14 residues. Per the germline V gene, CDR1 is KGHSH and CDR2 is LQKENI. Written as DNA, the CDR3 is TGTGCCAGCTCACCACCTAGTAGGTCCCACGAGCAGTACTTC. As protein: CASSPPSRSHEQYF.

This clonotype was detected many times. The gene calls are TRBV28 and TRBJ2-2; D unresolved. V lost 2 bases and J lost 7, with 14 bases in between. Germline loops: CDR1 MDHEN, CDR2 SYDVKM. This CDR3 is built from 15 residues. The CDR3 coding sequence is TGTGCCAGCAGTTTAACCCCTCTACTGGGCGGGGAGCTGTTTTTT. It is translated as CASSLTPLLGGELFF.

This clonotype was picked up many times. The rearrangement uses TRBV20-1 and TRBJ2-7, with TRBD2 identical over 7 bases. Germline loops: CDR1 DFQATT, CDR2 SNEGSKA (reference sequence). The CDR3 loop spans 13 amino acids. Trimming took 3 bases from V and 2 from J; bases not matched to a gene: 4. For the CDR3, the DNA is TGCAGTGCTAGCGGGAGGTTAACCTACGAGCAGTACTTC. The encoded protein is CSASGRLTYEQYF.

The rearrangement joins TRBV15 to TRBJ1-4; D is unclear. From germline, CDR1 is LNHNV and CDR2 YYDKDF (reference sequence). The V and J ends lost 3 bases and 0 bases respectively, with 11 bases between them. The CDR3 covers 16 residues. This CDR3 reads CATSSELRSTNEKLFF. The CDR3 nucleotides are TGTGCCACCAGCAGTGAACTCAGATCAACTAATGAAAAACTGTTTTTT.

This clonotype has at least ten counts. The chain employs TRBV3-1 and TRBJ1-5, with D perhaps matching TRBD1 (5 bases). Per germline, CDR1 LGHDT and CDR2 YNNKEL (reference sequence). The CDR3 spans 14 residues. V lost 1 base and J 5 bases, leaving 9 bases between the germline ends. Here the CDR3 DNA reads TGTGCCAGCAGCCAAGTGTGGGGGGATCAGCCCCAGCATTTT. Residues: CASSQVWGDQPQHF.

The genes are TRBV5-1 and TRBJ1-6; D possibly corresponds to TRBD1 (5 bases). V was shortened by 4 bases and J by 5 bases, with 16 bases between the two germline ends. The CDR3 spans 16 residues. In germline, CDR1 is SGHRS, CDR2 YFSETQ. CDR3: CASSVYGAANNSPLHF. In nucleotides, the CDR3 is TGCGCCAGCAGCGTTTACGGGGCAGCTAATAATTCACCCCTCCACTTT.

This clonotype was observed at least ten times. The rearrangement links TRBV28 to TRBJ1-1, with TRBD1 as a possible D gene (5 bases). The CDR3 is 15 residues long. Trimming removed 5 bases at V and 4 bases at J, with 17 bases between. Germline V gene sequence: CDR1 MDHEN, CDR2 SYDVKM. The CDR3 region has the DNA TGTGCCAGCAGTATACAAAAGGGGAGGGGCACTGAAGCTTTCTTT. Translation gives CASSIQKGRGTEAFF.

This clonotype appeared many times. The rearrangement joins TRBV15 to TRBJ2-2; unclear D gene. V was pared by 5 bases and J by 6 bases, with 10 bases between. This CDR3 is built from 13 residues. The germline CDR1 and CDR2 sequences are LNHNV and YYDKDF (reference sequence). Written as DNA, the CDR3 is TGTGCCACCAGCCCCAGGTCCGCCGGGGAGCTGTTTTTT. As protein: CATSPRSAGELFF. Filled out from reference TRBV15 and TRBJ2-2, the complete variable domain reads DAMVIQNPRYQVTQFGKPVTLSCSQTLNHNVMYWYQQKSSQAPKLLFHYYDKDFNNEADTPDNFQSRRPNTSFCFLDIRSPGLGDTAMYLCATSPRSAGELFFGEGSRLTVL.

This clonotype was seen repeatedly, ten times or more. The V gene is TRBV20-1, the J gene TRBJ2-7; D unclear. Trimming pared 3 bases from V and 0 bases from J, leaving 9 bases between. Germline V lookup: CDR1 DFQATT, CDR2 SNEGSKA (reference sequence). This CDR3 has 13 residues. The CDR3 here is CSASASSSYEQYF. The CDR3, as DNA: TGCAGTGCTAGTGCCTCCAGCTCCTACGAGCAGTACTTC.